The present T cell receptor (beta chain) was sequenced within a study of blood T cells in healthy people across ages. Whole-study findings and limits: Long-lived and aged donors differed, with more naive CD4+ cells and higher diversity in the long-lived.

A second 7 to 11 cycle PCR used barcoded and J-beta primers. Through a template-switch adaptor with 12 random nucleotides, each cDNA molecule received a tag. All samples yielded 3 million or more CDR3-containing paired-end reads. TCRdb used MiXCR to reprocess the 5' RACE reads, holding one entry per CDR3 protein. The sample records 1.5 million to 2 million distinct CDR3 sequences, almost 35% being singletons. This CDR3 has 13 amino acids. V was clipped by 5 bases and J by 5 bases, with 9 bases between them. The V gene's germline CDR1 is SEHNR and CDR2 FQNEAQ (reference sequence). This clonotype was detected many times. What it recognizes is unknown.

The source material was blood. V and J are TRBV7-9 and TRBJ2-2; weak D call: TRBD1 (6 bases). This clonotype was sampled from a woman in her twenties or thirties in good health. In nucleotides, the CDR3 is TGTGCCAGCAGCCCCAGGGGTACCGGGGAGCTGTTTTTT. Its protein is CASSPRGTGELFF.